What follows is one T cell receptor (beta chain) and its context. Its antigen remains unidentified. Just one base apart from a much larger clone, this may be a read error. V lost 4 bases and J 0 bases, leaving 13 bases between the germline ends. The CDR3 spans 15 residues. Arm-PCR of CDR3 regions with iRepertoire HTBI primers generated TCR beta libraries. TCRdb re-called the multiplex PCR reads through MiXCR, storing one row per CDR3 protein. The sample holds about 470,000 distinct CDR3 sequences, around 21% seen once. This entry belongs to a study of regulatory T cells in long-lasting Graves disease. Study-wide context: In persistent Graves' disease, antithyroid drugs had been taken for over 5 years and TSH receptor antibodies stayed positive. The study's findings and limits: Persistent Graves' patients showed a TCR diversity that was lower than that of newly diagnosed ones.

The time point here: persistent/refractory GD, antithyroid drugs over 5 years with positive TRAb. TCR sequences were obtained from RNA taken from PBMCs. With EDTA tubes as the receptacles, 7 to 9 milliliters of peripheral blood were drawn. The rearrangement joins TRBV12-3 or TRBV12-4 to TRBJ2-7; D possibly corresponds to TRBD2 (5 bases). Sequencing used peripheral blood mononuclear cells (PBMCs), obtained when the disease was refractory, from a patient treated with antithyroid drugs. This receptor was taken from a female donor with Graves disease. CDR3 loop: CASSSPGSDSYEQYF. The DNA for the CDR3 is TGTGCCAGCAGTTCCCCGGGGTCAGACTCCTACGAGCAGTACTTC.